This T cell receptor (beta chain) is drawn from a study of vaccination effects on CD4 cells after COVID-19. CDR3 size: 15 residues. Germline CDR1 is SGHDT and CDR2 is YYEEEE. Trimming took 2 bases from V and 7 from J; bases not matched to a gene: 8. The method was immunoSEQ multiplex PCR; TCRdb's version includes in-frame clones alone and lacks a portion of them. The sample shows 70,000 or so clones, 73% of them seen only once. Before sequencing took place, the ViraFEST assay used viral peptide pools to expand antigen-specific CD4+ T cells. Following an approximately 9-day culture, CD4+ T cells were purified. By PCR, the person was confirmed to have had SARS-CoV-2 infection between March and December 2020. A word on this clone: Its antigen is not known.

V is TRBV5-6 and J is TRBJ2-4; 8 positions match TRBD1. The origin of this receptor is a human donor who had a prior SARS-CoV-2 infection. The sample here was CD4+ T cells from PBMCs cultured with HIV peptides, taken before COVID-19 vaccination. Stated subset: HIV-1 Nef peptide pool negative control/reference culture. CDR3: CASSFLSGGRNIQYF. CDR3 nucleotides: TGTGCCAGCAGCTTCCTTTCAGGGGGCAGGAACATTCAGTACTTC.